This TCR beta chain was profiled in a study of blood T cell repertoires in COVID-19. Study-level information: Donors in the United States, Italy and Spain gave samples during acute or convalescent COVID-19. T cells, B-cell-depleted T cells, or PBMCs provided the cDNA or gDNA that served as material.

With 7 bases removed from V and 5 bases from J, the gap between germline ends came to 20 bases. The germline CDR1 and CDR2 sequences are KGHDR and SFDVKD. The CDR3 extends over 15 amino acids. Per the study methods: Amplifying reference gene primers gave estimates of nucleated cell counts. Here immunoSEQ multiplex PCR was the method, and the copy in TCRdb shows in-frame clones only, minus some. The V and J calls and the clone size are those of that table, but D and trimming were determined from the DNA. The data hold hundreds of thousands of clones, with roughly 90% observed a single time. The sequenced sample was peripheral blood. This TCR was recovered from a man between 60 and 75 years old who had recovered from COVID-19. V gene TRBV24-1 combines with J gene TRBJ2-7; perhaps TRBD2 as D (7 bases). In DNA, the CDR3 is TGTGCCACCAGCCAAAACGGGGGGCTTCCCCACGAGCAGTACTTC. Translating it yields CATSQNGGLPHEQYF.